The next 26 T cell receptor beta chains were all read from a single sample in a study of shared clonotypes between healthy human individuals. Only in-frame clones appear in the TCRdb table, and some are missing; sequencing was by immunoSEQ multiplex PCR. Of about 2 million clones in the sample, about 95% were seen once. CD45RO-negative cells were positively selected for CCR7, leaving out terminally differentiated effector memory CD45RA+ cells. Sequenced sample: naive CD8+ T cells sorted from blood. The receptors come from a young man in good health.

This chain links TRBV5-6 with TRBJ1-1; TRBD1 is a possible D gene (6 bases). The ends were cut back, 1 base at V and 6 bases at J, with 16 bases in the middle. Germline loops: CDR1 SGHDT, CDR2 YYEEEE. This CDR3 is 15 amino acids long. In DNA, the CDR3 is TGTGCCAGCAGCTTGTCGGACAGAGACTTCGCTGAAGCTTTCTTT. As protein: CASSLSDRDFAEAFF.

This chain connects TRBV25-1 to TRBJ2-7, with D maybe TRBD2 (6 bases). The CDR3 consists of 14 residues. The germline gives CDR1 MGHDK, CDR2 SYGVNS. Trimming took 0 bases from V and 7 from J, leaving 13 bases between them. CDR3 nucleotide sequence: TGTGCCAGCAGTGAATACGGCAACGGAGGGGAGCAGTACTTC. This translates into CASSEYGNGGEQYF.

The rearrangement uses TRBV9 and TRBJ2-2; unclear D gene. Trimming took 4 bases from V and 4 from J, leaving 8 bases between them. Germline CDR1 is SGDLS and CDR2 is YYNGEE. The CDR3 contains 13 residues. This chain's CDR3 is CASSSSLTGELFF. CDR3 in DNA: TGTGCCAGCAGCAGCTCCCTCACCGGGGAGCTGTTTTTT.

The rearrangement uses TRBV4-1 and TRBJ2-7, with 7 bases that match TRBD1. The CDR3 contains 16 residues. With V trimmed by 1 base and J by 6 bases, 12 bases remained unmatched. Germline V gene lookup returns CDR1 MGHRA and CDR2 YSYEKL. In DNA, the CDR3 is TGCGCCAGCAGCCAAGCCTATGGGGCGACAGGGTCCGAGCAGTACTTC. Its translation: CASSQAYGATGSEQYF.

V is TRBV10-2 and J is TRBJ1-1; perhaps TRBD1 as D (6 bases). The CDR3 is made up of 20 amino acids. Germline V gene sequence: CDR1 WSHSY, CDR2 SAAADI. V shed 5 bases and J shed 0 bases, with 28 bases lying between them. As DNA, the CDR3 is TGCGCCAGCAGTCACCTTCTCTATTCCCCAGGGGAGGGGATGAACACTGAAGCTTTCTTT. Its protein product is CASSHLLYSPGEGMNTEAFF.

V usage is TRBV5-1 and J usage is TRBJ2-3, with D possibly matching TRBD1 (6 bases). Germline CDR1 is SGHRS and CDR2 is YFSETQ. V was cut by 1 base and J by 2 bases, with 14 bases left in between. This CDR3 comprises 16 residues. In DNA, the CDR3 is TGCGCCAGCAGCTTGAAGCAGGGGCCCCTCACAGATACGCAGTATTTT. It codes for CASSLKQGPLTDTQYF.

This chain links TRBV6-5 with TRBJ2-2; D ambiguous. The CDR3 is 15 amino acids. Germline V lookup: CDR1 MNHEY, CDR2 SVGAGI. Deletions cut 0 bases from V and 5 bases from J, with 10 bases between. The CDR3 DNA is TGTGCCAGCAGTTACTCTCCCGCTGAGACCGGGGAGCTGTTTTTT. Amino acids: CASSYSPAETGELFF.

The chain couples TRBV5-1 to TRBJ2-7; TRBD1 might be the D (5 bases). V lost 1 base and J 3 bases, leaving 14 bases between the germline ends. The germline V gene has CDR1 SGHRS and CDR2 YFSETQ. This CDR3 region has 15 residues. The CDR3 loop reads CASSLFLRGVYEQYF. CDR3 bases: TGCGCCAGCAGCTTGTTTCTAAGGGGTGTCTACGAGCAGTACTTC.

This clone was seen only once. The genes are TRBV2 and TRBJ2-2; 16 positions match TRBD2. The CDR3 covers 19 residues. Germline lookup yields CDR1 SNHLY and CDR2 FYNNEI. Trimming cost V 8 bases and J 5 bases; bases outside gene matches: 14. The CDR3, as DNA: TGTGCCAGCCACACCCCGGGACTAGCGGGGGGGCCCCGAACCGGGGAGCTGTTTTTT. Encoded protein: CASHTPGLAGGPRTGELFF. Looking up the rest from reference TRBV2 and TRBJ2-2 gives the full variable domain: EPEVTQTPSHQVTQMGQEVILRCVPISNHLYFYWYRQILGQKVEFLVSFYNNEISEKSEIFDDQFSVERPDGSNFTLKIRSTKLEDSAMYFCASHTPGLAGGPRTGELFFGEGSRLTVL.

The V and J genes are TRBV7-2 and TRBJ1-1; D uncertain. In germline, CDR1 is SGHTA, CDR2 FQGNSA. Trimming pared 0 bases from V and 0 bases from J, leaving 5 bases between. CDR3 length equals 14 residues. The CDR3: CASSLAQVNTEAFF. The DNA of the CDR3 is TGTGCCAGCAGCTTAGCGCAGGTGAACACTGAAGCTTTCTTT.

This sequence joins TRBV7-9 and TRBJ2-3; D unresolved. V dropped 1 base and J dropped 0 bases, with 8 bases sitting between them. Germline values: CDR1 SEHNR, CDR2 FQNEAQ (reference sequence). The CDR3 has 15 residues. CDR3 DNA sequence: TGTGCCAGCAGCTTAGGTGACACTAGCACAGATACGCAGTATTTT. Translated, it gives CASSLGDTSTDTQYF.

Comments on this clone: Other DNA sequences of this sample code for an identical CDR3. The chain joins TRBV6-6 to TRBJ2-1, with 8 bases matching TRBD2. The CDR3 is 13 amino acids. The germline CDR1 and CDR2 sequences are MNHNY and SVGAGI (reference sequence). The trim removed 5 bases at V and 9 bases at J, leaving 6 bases unmatched. CDR3 nucleotide sequence: TGTGCCAGCAGTCTCGGACTAGCTGGTGAGCAGTTCTTC. Its translation is CASSLGLAGEQFF.

The genes are TRBV11-1 and TRBJ2-2; TRBD2 aligns across 8 bases. CDR1 and CDR2 from the germline V gene are SGHAT and FQDESV (reference sequence). CDR3 length: 16 residues. Trimming took 4 bases from V and 4 from J; bases not matched to a gene: 8. As DNA, the CDR3 is TGTGCCAGCAGCTCACTAGCGGCGGGGTTCACCGGGGAGCTGTTTTTT. It is translated as CASSSLAAGFTGELFF.

V usage is TRBV5-4 and J usage is TRBJ1-1; 11 bases are shared with TRBD1. Trimming cost V 4 bases and J 0 bases; bases outside gene matches: 8. CDR1 SGHNT and CDR2 YYREEE come from the germline V gene (reference sequence). This CDR3 contains 17 residues. CDR3 coding DNA: TGTGCCAGCAGCGGGGGGACAGGGGGAGAAGTGAACACTGAAGCTTTCTTT. It specifies CASSGGTGGEVNTEAFF.

CDR3 sequence reads: CAHTTIAGELFF. CDR3 in DNA: TGTGCCCACACTACCATTGCCGGGGAGCTGTTTTTT. This rearrangement joins TRBV5-4 to TRBJ2-2; D unresolved. With 10 bases removed from V and 6 bases from J, the gap between germline ends came to 13 bases. Germline V gene lookup returns CDR1 SGHNT and CDR2 YYREEE (reference sequence). The CDR3 consists of 12 residues. The full variable domain, rest sourced from reference TRBV5-4 and TRBJ2-2, is ETGVTQSPTHLIKTRGQQVTLRCSSQSGHNTVSWYQQALGQGPQFIFQYYREEENGRGNFPPRFSGLQFPNYSSELNVNALELDDSALYLCAHTTIAGELFFGEGSRLTVL.

This rearrangement joins TRBV7-8 to TRBJ2-2; TRBD2 matches at 11 bases. J gave up 5 bases and V 5 bases, and 10 bases lay outside the gene matches. Germline V gene data show CDR1 as SGHVS and CDR2 as FQNEAQ. This CDR3 comprises 17 residues. As DNA, the CDR3 is TGTGCCAGCAGCCCCGACCTTAGCGGGGGGGATACCGGGGAGCTGTTTTTT. As protein: CASSPDLSGGDTGELFF.

The rearrangement joins TRBV5-1 to TRBJ2-7; no clear D gene. With 2 bases removed from V and 2 bases from J, the gap between germline ends came to 5 bases. Germline CDR1 is SGHRS and CDR2 is YFSETQ. The CDR3 is 12 amino acids. The CDR3 loop reads CASSFTPYEQYF. CDR3 coding DNA: TGCGCCAGCAGCTTTACCCCCTACGAGCAGTACTTC.

The rearrangement links TRBV7-9 to TRBJ2-1; possibly TRBD2 for D (5 bases). The CDR3 totals 15 residues. In germline, CDR1 is SEHNR, CDR2 FQNEAQ (reference sequence). The V end was cut by 6 bases, the J end by 5 bases, with 17 bases between. The CDR3 DNA is TGTGCCAGCAGTGTCTTCCGGGATTCAAACAATGAGCAGTTCTTC. This gives the protein CASSVFRDSNNEQFF.

The rearrangement links TRBV9 to TRBJ2-3; 11 nucleotides agree with TRBD2. J gave up 2 bases and V 4 bases, and 3 bases lay outside the gene matches. Germline V gives CDR1 SGDLS, CDR2 YYNGEE. The CDR3 is 15 amino acids. The CDR3 loop is CASSFSGRVTDTQYF. The CDR3 DNA reads as TGTGCCAGCAGCTTTAGCGGGAGGGTCACAGATACGCAGTATTTT. The full variable domain, in which reference TRBV9 and TRBJ2-3 provide the parts outside the CDR3, is DSGVTQTPKHLITATGQRVTLRCSPRSGDLSVYWYQQSLDQGLQFLIQYYNGEERAKGNILERFSAQQFPDLHSELNLSSLELGDSALYFCASSFSGRVTDTQYFGPGTRLTVL.

The genes are TRBV7-2 and TRBJ2-7; D possibly corresponds to TRBD2 (6 bases). Trimming pared 3 bases from V and 2 bases from J, leaving 11 bases between. The CDR3 length is 14 residues. The V gene's germline CDR1 is SGHTA and CDR2 FQGNSA. CDR3 region: CASSFGGATYEQYF. The CDR3 nucleotides are TGTGCCAGCAGCTTCGGAGGGGCGACCTACGAGCAGTACTTC.

The rearrangement joins TRBV27 to TRBJ2-5, with D unclear. Germline CDR1 MNHEY, CDR2 SMNVEV (reference sequence). Trimming took off 2 bases at V and 1 base at J, with 5 bases between the two ends. This CDR3 contains 13 residues. This CDR3 reads CASSLISQETQYF. The CDR3 bases are TGTGCCAGCAGTTTAATTAGCCAAGAGACCCAGTACTTC.

The rearrangement links TRBV7-9 to TRBJ2-1; possible D gene TRBD2, 5 bases. Trimming took off 5 bases at V and 1 base at J, with 15 bases between the two ends. The germline V gene has CDR1 SEHNR and CDR2 FQNEAQ (reference sequence). The CDR3 runs to 16 residues. The CDR3 loop reads CASSPPGLLSYNEQFF. The CDR3 bases are TGTGCCAGCAGCCCCCCCGGACTTCTTTCCTACAATGAGCAGTTCTTC.

This clone was found a few times. CDR3 DNA: TGTGCCAGCAGTCCGGTTTTACTAGCGGGAGGGCCTGAGCAGTACTTC. It is translated as CASSPVLLAGGPEQYF. The chain joins TRBV5-5 to TRBJ2-7; 13 bases are a match to TRBD2. Germline-derived CDR1 and CDR2 are SGHKS and YYEKEE (reference sequence). The CDR3 length is 16 residues. V lost 5 bases to trimming and J lost 7 bases; unmatched junction nucleotides: 12.

CDR3 protein: CASSLRGTYNPTTNEKLFF. The CDR3 DNA follows: TGTGCCAGCAGTTTAAGGGGAACGTACAACCCGACAACTAATGAAAAACTGTTTTTT. This chain links TRBV28 with TRBJ1-4; a weak D match, TRBD1 (5 bases). The germline V gene has CDR1 MDHEN and CDR2 SYDVKM. The CDR3 sequence is 19 residues long. V lost 2 bases, J lost 0 bases, and 19 bases lay in between.

This rearrangement joins TRBV7-9 to TRBJ2-7; TRBD1 aligns across 8 bases. This CDR3 spans 15 amino acids. Germline V gene sequence: CDR1 SEHNR, CDR2 FQNEAQ (reference sequence). With 6 bases clipped from V and 4 bases from J, the junction kept 11 bases outside the gene matches. The CDR3 DNA follows: TGTGCCAGCAGAGCCCAGGGGGCGCCGGATTACGAGCAGTACTTC. It codes for CASRAQGAPDYEQYF.

The count of this clone is one. The rearrangement uses TRBV5-1 and TRBJ2-7; perhaps D is TRBD1 or TRBD2 (5 bases each). From germline, CDR1 is SGHRS and CDR2 YFSETQ. This CDR3 is built from 12 residues. V lost 7 bases, J lost 6 bases, and 14 bases lay in between. As DNA, the CDR3 is TGCGCCAGCCGACGCCGGGACGGCGAGCAGTACTTC. It yields the protein CASRRRDGEQYF.